These 3 T cell receptor beta chains were all obtained from the same sample, sequenced in a study of human T cells and chemical hapten exposure. TCRdb called the RACE reads again in MiXCR, with one record for every CDR3 protein. The repertoire holds roughly 110,000 distinct CDR3 sequences, roughly an eighth seen once, with roughly 1.5% in the top ten. Time point described: pre-sensitization, week 0. The treatment was: therapeutic diphenylcyclopropenone sensitization with weekly scalp DPC. Sequenced material: whole blood, taken in connection with sensitization to the hapten diphenylcyclopropenone (DPC). The receptors were sampled from a woman aged 50 to 60 with alopecia areata. Some clones in this sample may be carry-over from other donors' samples.

This clonotype showed up just a few times. The chain uses TRBV2 and TRBJ1-1, with D unresolved. Germline assignment: CDR1 SNHLY and CDR2 FYNNEI. Trimming stripped 4 bases from V and 10 bases from J, with 10 bases between. This CDR3 has 11 amino acids. CDR3: CASSVVSSAFF. The CDR3 DNA reads TGTGCCAGCAGTGTCGTTAGTTCAGCTTTCTTT.

In this sample, this clonotype turned up many times. The V and J genes are TRBV10-2 and TRBJ2-7; 9 bases match TRBD2. CDR1 and CDR2 (germline): WSHSY, SAAADI. V gave up 3 bases and J gave up 7 bases; unmatched junction bases: 7. This CDR3 has 14 amino acids. The CDR3 coding sequence is TGCGCCAGCAGTGATGGCGGGAGGGCCAGTGAGCAGTACTTC. This gives the protein CASSDGGRASEQYF.

This clonotype was seen a handful of times. The gene calls are TRBV7-9 and TRBJ2-2, with 7 bases that match TRBD2. The CDR3 length is 18 residues. The junction had 15 bases not matched to a gene; V was cut back by 3 bases and J by 5 bases. CDR1 SEHNR and CDR2 FQNEAQ come from the germline V gene (reference sequence). CDR3 nucleotide sequence: TGTGCCAGCAGCTTTGCGTCCGGGAGAGCGGGACCGACCGGGGAGCTGTTTTTT. As protein: CASSFASGRAGPTGELFF.